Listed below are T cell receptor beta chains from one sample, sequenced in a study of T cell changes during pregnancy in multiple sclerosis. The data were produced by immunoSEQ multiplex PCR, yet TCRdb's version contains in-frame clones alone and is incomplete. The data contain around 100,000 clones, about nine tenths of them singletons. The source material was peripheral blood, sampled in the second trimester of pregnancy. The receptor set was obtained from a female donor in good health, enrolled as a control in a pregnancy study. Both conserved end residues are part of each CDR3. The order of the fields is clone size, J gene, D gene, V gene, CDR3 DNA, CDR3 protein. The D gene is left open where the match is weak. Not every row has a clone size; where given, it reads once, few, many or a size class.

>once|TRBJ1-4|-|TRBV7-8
TGTGCCAGCAGCTTAGGCGGACAATCTGAAAAACTGTTTTTT
CASSLGGQSEKLFF
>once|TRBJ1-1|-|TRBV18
TGTGCCAGCTCACCTCGAGACAGGAACACTGAAGCTTTCTTT
CASSPRDRNTEAFF
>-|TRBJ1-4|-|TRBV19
TGTGCCAGTAGTATGACGATCCGTGCCTCGCGGGTGAAACTGTTTTTT
CASSMTIRASRVKLFF
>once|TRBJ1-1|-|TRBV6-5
TGTGCCAGCAGTTTGAATCAGGGGAACACTGAAGCTTTCTTT
CASSLNQGNTEAFF
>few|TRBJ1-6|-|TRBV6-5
TGTGCCAGCAGACAGGCTAATTCACCCCTCCACTTT
CASRQANSPLHF
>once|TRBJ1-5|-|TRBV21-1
TGTGCCAGCAGCAAACGAGACAGGGGGCGCAATCAGCCCCAGCATTTT
CASSKRDRGRNQPQHF
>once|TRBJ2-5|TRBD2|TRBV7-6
TGTGCCAGCAGCTTAGCTTCGCCTAGCGGGACACGAGAGACCCAGTACTTC
CASSLASPSGTRETQYF
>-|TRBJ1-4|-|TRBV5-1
TGCGCCAGCAGCTCGGTGGGGGGGTTAGGTGAAAAACTGTTTTTT
CASSSVGGLGEKLFF
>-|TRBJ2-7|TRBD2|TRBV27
TGTGCCAGCAGTTCCCGACTAGCGGTGTCCTACGAGCAGTACTTC
CASSSRLAVSYEQYF
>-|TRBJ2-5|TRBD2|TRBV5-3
TGTGCCAGAAGCTTTAATCCGGGACTAAAAGAGACCCAGTACTTC
CARSFNPGLKETQYF
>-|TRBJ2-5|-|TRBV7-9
TGTGCCAGCAGCCCGCAACGGGGGTTGGGAGAGACCCAGTACTTC
CASSPQRGLGETQYF
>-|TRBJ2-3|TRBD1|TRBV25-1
TGTGCCAGCAGTGCTGTGGACAGGGGGCCGAGCACAGATACGCAGTATTTT
CASSAVDRGPSTDTQYF
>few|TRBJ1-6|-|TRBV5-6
TGTGCCAGCAGCTTGTGGTCCTCAGTATCACCCCTCCACTTT
CASSLWSSVSPLHF
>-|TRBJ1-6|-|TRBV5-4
TGTGCCAGCAGCGAAGGCCCAGGGGTACGGGATTCACCCCTCCACTTT
CASSEGPGVRDSPLHF
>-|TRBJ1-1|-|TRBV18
TGTGCCAGCTCACCCAGGGGCCAAGCCATGAACACTGAAGCTTTCTTT
CASSPRGQAMNTEAFF
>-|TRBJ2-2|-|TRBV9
TGTGCCAGCAACTTCGAGGCCGACGAGAACACCGGGGAGCTGTTTTTT
CASNFEADENTGELFF
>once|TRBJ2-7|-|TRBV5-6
TGTGCCAGCAGCTTGGTGGACCCAGGGGCGCGGCTCTACGAGCAGTACTTC
CASSLVDPGARLYEQYF
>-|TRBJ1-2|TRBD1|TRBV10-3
TGTGCCATCAGTGCCGGACAGGTTGATGGCTACACCTTC
CAISAGQVDGYTF
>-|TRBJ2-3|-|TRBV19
TGTGCCAGTGGCCACCAGGAGGTTGTAACAGATACGCAGTATTTT
CASGHQEVVTDTQYF
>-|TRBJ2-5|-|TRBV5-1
TGCGCCAGCAGCCCAAGACAGGGAGGTGGAGAGACCCAGTACTTC
CASSPRQGGGETQYF
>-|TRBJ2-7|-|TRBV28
TGTGCCAGCAGTGGCTATCTGACTAGTCCAACCTACGAGCAGTACTTC
CASSGYLTSPTYEQYF
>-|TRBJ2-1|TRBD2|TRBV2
TGTGCCAGCAGTGACTCGCTAGCGGTGAACAATGAGCAGTTCTTC
CASSDSLAVNNEQFF
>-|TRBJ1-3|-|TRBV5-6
TGTGCCAGCACCCCGGTCGGTGGAAACACCATATATTTT
CASTPVGGNTIYF
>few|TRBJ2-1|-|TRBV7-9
TGTGCCAGCAGCGCCCCCGGGGGACCCTACAATGAGCAGTTCTTC
CASSAPGGPYNEQFF
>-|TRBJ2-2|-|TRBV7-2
TGTGCCAGCAGCTTAGGAGGAACCTACACCGGGGAGCTGTTTTTT
CASSLGGTYTGELFF
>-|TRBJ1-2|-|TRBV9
TGTGCCAGCAGCGTAGTGGGACATAACTATGGCTACACCTTC
CASSVVGHNYGYTF
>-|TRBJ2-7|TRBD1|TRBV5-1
TGCGCCAGCAGCACCCGACAGGGAATCTACGAGCAGTACTTC
CASSTRQGIYEQYF
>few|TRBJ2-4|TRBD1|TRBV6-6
TGTGCCAGCAGTTACCCTACGGGACAGGGAAACATTCAGTACTTC
CASSYPTGQGNIQYF
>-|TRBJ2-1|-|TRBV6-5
TGTGCCAGCAACGAGCGGCCCGTGGGGAATGAGCAGTTCTTC
CASNERPVGNEQFF
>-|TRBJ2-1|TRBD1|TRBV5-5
TGTGCCAGCAGCTCGACTACTTTACAGGGGGCCTATGAGCAGTTCTTC
CASSSTTLQGAYEQFF
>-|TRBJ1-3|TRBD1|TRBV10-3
TGTGCCATCAGTGAAAGAAGTCAGGGGGCAACTGGAAACACCATATATTTT
CAISERSQGATGNTIYF
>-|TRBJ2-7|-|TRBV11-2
TGTGCCAGCAGCCCTGCGTCAGGGGCCTACGAGCAGTACTTC
CASSPASGAYEQYF
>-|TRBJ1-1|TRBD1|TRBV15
TGTGCCACCGGGAGGACAGGACCTATTGAAGCTTTCTTT
CATGRTGPIEAFF
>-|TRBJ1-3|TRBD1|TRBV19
TGTGCCAGCGCGGGACAGCGGGGAAACACCATATATTTT
CASAGQRGNTIYF
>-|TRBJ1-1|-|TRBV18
TGTGCCAGCTCTCCCCAGCGGGATAGGGGCACTGAAGCTTTCTTT
CASSPQRDRGTEAFF
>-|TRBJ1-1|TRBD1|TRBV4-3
TGCGCCAGCAGCCGAGGACAGGGAGAGACTCTAATGAACACTGAAGCTTTCTTT
CASSRGQGETLMNTEAFF
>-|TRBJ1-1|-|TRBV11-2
TGTGCCAGCATGTACACCGTGAACACTGAAGCTTTCTTT
CASMYTVNTEAFF
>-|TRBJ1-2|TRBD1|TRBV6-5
TGTGCCAGCAGCTCGCCGGGACAGGGCCTCTATGGCTACACCTTC
CASSSPGQGLYGYTF
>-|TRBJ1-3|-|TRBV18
TGTGCCAGCTCACCACTGGGGGGTACGGACGGAAACACCATATATTTT
CASSPLGGTDGNTIYF
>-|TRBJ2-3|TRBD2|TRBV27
TGTGCCAGCTCCGAGATCGGGGGGAGGACTAGCACAGATACGCAGTATTTT
CASSEIGGRTSTDTQYF
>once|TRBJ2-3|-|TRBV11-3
TGTGCCAGCAGCTCAGTTGGAGATACGCAGTATTTT
CASSSVGDTQYF
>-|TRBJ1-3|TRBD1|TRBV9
TGTGCCAGCAGCCCCCAGGGGGTTCGAAACACCATATATTTT
CASSPQGVRNTIYF
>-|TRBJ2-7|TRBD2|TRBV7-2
TGTGCCAGCAGCTTATTCCTAGCGGGGGGACAAGACTACGAGCAGTACTTC
CASSLFLAGGQDYEQYF
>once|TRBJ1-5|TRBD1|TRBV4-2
TGTGCCAGCAGCCCAGACAGGGGGCTCCCAGTTGGTGAGCCCCAGCATTTT
CASSPDRGLPVGEPQHF
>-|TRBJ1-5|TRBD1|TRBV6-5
TGTGCCAGCAGCAGGGACAGGGCGAATCAGCCCCAGCATTTT
CASSRDRANQPQHF